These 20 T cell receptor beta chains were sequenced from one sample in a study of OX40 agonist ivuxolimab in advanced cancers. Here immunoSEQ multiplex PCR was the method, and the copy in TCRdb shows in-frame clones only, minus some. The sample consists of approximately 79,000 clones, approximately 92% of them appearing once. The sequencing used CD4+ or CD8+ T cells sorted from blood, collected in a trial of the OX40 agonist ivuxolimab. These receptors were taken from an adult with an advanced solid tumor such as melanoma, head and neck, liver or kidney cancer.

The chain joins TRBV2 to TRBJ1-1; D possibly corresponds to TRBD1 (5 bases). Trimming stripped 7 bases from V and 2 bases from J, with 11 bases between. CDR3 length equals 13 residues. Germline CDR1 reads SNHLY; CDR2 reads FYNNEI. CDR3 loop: CASTRGFNTEAFF. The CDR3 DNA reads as TGTGCCAGCACTAGGGGTTTTAACACTGAAGCTTTCTTT.

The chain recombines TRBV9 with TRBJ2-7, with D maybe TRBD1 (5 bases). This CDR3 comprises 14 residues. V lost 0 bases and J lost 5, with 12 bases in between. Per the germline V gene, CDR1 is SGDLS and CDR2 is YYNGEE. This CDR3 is CASSVGVGAHEQYF. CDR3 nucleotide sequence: TGTGCCAGCAGCGTAGGAGTAGGGGCGCACGAGCAGTACTTC. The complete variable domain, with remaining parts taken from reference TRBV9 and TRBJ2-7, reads DSGVTQTPKHLITATGQRVTLRCSPRSGDLSVYWYQQSLDQGLQFLIQYYNGEERAKGNILERFSAQQFPDLHSELNLSSLELGDSALYFCASSVGVGAHEQYFGPGTRLTVT.

DNA of the CDR3: TGCAGCGTTGAGGGACCCAAGAACACTGAAGCTTTCTTT. This sequence encodes CSVEGPKNTEAFF. V is TRBV29-1 and J is TRBJ1-1; maybe TRBD1 (5 bases). V was shortened by 3 bases and J by 1 base, with 9 bases between the two germline ends. The CDR3 runs 13 residues. Germline values: CDR1 SQVTM, CDR2 ANQGSEA.

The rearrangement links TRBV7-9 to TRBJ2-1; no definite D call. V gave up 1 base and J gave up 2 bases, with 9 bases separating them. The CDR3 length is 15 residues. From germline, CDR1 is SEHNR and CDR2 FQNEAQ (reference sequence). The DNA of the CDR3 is TGTGCCAGCAGCTTAGGGTCAGCTCCCTACAATGAGCAGTTCTTC. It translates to CASSLGSAPYNEQFF.

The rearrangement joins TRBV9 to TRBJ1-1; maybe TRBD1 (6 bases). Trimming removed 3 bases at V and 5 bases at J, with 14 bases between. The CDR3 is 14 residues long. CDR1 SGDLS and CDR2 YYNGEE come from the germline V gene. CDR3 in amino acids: CASSAGGIGTEAFF. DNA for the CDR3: TGTGCCAGCAGCGCCGGGGGCATCGGGACTGAAGCTTTCTTT.

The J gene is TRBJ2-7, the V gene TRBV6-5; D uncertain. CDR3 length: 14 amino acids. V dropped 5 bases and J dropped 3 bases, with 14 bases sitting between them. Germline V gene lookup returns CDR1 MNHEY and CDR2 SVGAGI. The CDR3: CASSGSGIFYEQYF. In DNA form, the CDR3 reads TGTGCCAGCAGTGGGTCGGGCATCTTCTACGAGCAGTACTTC.

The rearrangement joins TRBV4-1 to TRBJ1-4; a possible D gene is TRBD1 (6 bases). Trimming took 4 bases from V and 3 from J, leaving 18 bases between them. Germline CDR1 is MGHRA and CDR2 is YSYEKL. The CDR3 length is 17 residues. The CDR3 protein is CASSRHARGHPNEKLFF. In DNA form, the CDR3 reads TGCGCCAGCAGCCGCCATGCTCGGGGGCACCCTAATGAAAAACTGTTTTTT.

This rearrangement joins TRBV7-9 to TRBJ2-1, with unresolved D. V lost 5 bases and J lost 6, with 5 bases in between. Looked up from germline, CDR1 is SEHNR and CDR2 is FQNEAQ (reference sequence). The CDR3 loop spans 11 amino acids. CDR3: CASSHSNEQFF. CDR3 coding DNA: TGTGCCAGCAGCCATTCCAATGAGCAGTTCTTC.

Written as DNA, the CDR3 is TGTGCCAGCAGTTCGACAGCCCCCTACGAGCAGTACTTC. Its protein product is CASSSTAPYEQYF. The chain couples TRBV28 to TRBJ2-7; a weak D match, TRBD1 (5 bases). There are 13 residues in the CDR3. Trimming removed 4 bases at V and 2 bases at J, with 9 bases between. Germline-derived CDR1 and CDR2 are MDHEN and SYDVKM.

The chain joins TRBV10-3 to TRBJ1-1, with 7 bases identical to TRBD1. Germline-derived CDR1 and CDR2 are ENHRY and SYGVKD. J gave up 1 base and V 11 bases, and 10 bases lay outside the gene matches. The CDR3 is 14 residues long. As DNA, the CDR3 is TGTGCCGGAAGACAGGGTTTTGGGAACACTGAAGCTTTCTTT. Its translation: CAGRQGFGNTEAFF.

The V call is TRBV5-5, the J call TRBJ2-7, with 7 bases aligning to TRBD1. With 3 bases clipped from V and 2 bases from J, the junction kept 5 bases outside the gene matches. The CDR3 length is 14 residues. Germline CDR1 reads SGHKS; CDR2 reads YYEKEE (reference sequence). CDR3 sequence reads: CASSSDRVPYEQYF. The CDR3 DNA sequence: TGTGCCAGCAGCTCAGACAGGGTCCCCTACGAGCAGTACTTC.

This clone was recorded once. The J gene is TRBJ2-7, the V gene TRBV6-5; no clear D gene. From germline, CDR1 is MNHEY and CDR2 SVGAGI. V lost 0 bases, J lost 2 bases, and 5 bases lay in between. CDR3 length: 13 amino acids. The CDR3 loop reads CASSYSGTYEQYF. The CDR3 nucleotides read TGTGCCAGCAGTTACTCGGGTACCTACGAGCAGTACTTC.

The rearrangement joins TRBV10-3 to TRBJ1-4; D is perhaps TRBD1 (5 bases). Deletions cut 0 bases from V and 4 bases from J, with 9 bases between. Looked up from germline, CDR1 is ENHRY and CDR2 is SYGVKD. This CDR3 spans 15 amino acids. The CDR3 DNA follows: TGTGCCATCAGTGAGTCTACACAGGTTAATGAAAAACTGTTTTTT. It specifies CAISESTQVNEKLFF.

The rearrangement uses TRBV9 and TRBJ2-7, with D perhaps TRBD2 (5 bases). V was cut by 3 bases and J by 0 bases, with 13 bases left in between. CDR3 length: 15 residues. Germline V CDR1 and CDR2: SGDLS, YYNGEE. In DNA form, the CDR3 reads TGTGCCAGCAGCGCCGGACTTACGCCCTCCTACGAGCAGTACTTC. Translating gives CASSAGLTPSYEQYF.

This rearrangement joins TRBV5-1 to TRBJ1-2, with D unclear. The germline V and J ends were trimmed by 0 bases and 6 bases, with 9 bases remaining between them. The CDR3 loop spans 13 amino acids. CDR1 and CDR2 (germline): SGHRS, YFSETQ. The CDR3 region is CASSLGRVDGYTF. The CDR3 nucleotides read TGCGCCAGCAGCTTGGGAAGGGTGGATGGCTACACCTTC.

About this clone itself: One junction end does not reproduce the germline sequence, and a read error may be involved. The CDR3 reads CASSFDGFVNVGGGEQHF. The CDR3 DNA sequence: TGTGCCAGCAGCTTCGACGGTTTTGTCAACGTGGGGGGTGGCGAGCAGCACTTC. The chain employs TRBV7-9 and TRBJ2-7; weak D call: TRBD2 (6 bases). There are 18 residues in the CDR3. CDR1 is SEHNR, CDR2 FQNEAQ, per germline (reference sequence).

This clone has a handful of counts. CDR3 nucleotides: TGTGCCATCAGTGGCCACAGGGGGCTGAACTATGGCTACACCTTC. It codes for CAISGHRGLNYGYTF. The chain is built from TRBV10-3 and TRBJ1-2, with 9 bases fitting TRBD1. Per the germline V gene, CDR1 is ENHRY and CDR2 is SYGVKD. CDR3 length: 15 amino acids. With V trimmed by 4 bases and J by 2 bases, 5 bases remained unmatched.

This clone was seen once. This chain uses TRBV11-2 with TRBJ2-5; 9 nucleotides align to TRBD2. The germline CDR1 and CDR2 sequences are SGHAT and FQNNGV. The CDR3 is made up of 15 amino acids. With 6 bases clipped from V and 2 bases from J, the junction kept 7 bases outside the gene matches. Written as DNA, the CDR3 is TGTGCCAGCAGGTACTCTAGCGGGGTACAAGAGACCCAGTACTTC. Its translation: CASRYSSGVQETQYF.

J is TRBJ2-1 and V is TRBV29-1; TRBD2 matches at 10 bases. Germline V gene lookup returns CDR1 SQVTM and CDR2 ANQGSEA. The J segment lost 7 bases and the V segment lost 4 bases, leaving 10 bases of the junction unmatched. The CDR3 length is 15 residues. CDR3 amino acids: CSVVGLAEEINEQFF. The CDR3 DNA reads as TGCAGCGTTGTCGGACTAGCGGAGGAGATAAATGAGCAGTTCTTC.

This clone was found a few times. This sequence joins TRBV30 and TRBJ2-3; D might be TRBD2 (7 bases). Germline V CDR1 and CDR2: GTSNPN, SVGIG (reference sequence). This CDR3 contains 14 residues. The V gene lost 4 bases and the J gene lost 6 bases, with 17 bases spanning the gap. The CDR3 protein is CAWNFGGAGDTQYF. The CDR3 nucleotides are TGTGCCTGGAATTTTGGGGGGGCCGGGGATACGCAGTATTTT.